Below, 14 T cell receptor beta chains from the same sample are listed, as sequenced in a study of shared clonotypes between healthy human individuals (dated by TCRdb to the early 2020s). Receptor libraries were prepared by the immunoSEQ multiplex PCR assay. TCRdb holds this immuneACCESS table with in-frame rearrangements only. Some clones are missing; in checked studies, unresolved V genes explain under half, and the rest has no known cause. Across this sample there are 200,000 to 250,000 clones, with approximately 65% seen only once. The biggest ten clones account for approximately 10% of the sample. Sequencing was done on a sample of memory CD4+ T cells sorted from blood. The cell subset or site label here, explained by the study, means: CD45RA-negative fraction. The receptors were sampled from a man in his thirties or forties in good health.

The chain has TRBV7-2 and TRBJ2-3; 9 nucleotides line up with TRBD2. V trimming: 2 bases; J trimming: 4 bases; junction bases outside the gene matches: 7. In germline, CDR1 is SGHTA, CDR2 FQGNSA. The CDR3 sequence is 16 residues long. For the CDR3, the DNA is TGTGCCAGCAGCTTACGGGCTAGCGGGACCGCAGATACGCAGTATTTT. This sequence encodes CASSLRASGTADTQYF.

This sequence joins TRBV19 and TRBJ2-3; D uncertain. V was clipped by 5 bases and J by 2 bases, with 8 bases between them. Germline V lookup: CDR1 LNHDA, CDR2 SQIVND (reference sequence). This CDR3 spans 13 amino acids. The CDR3 loop reads CASSPQLTDTQYF. The CDR3 nucleotides are TGTGCCAGTAGTCCGCAGCTCACAGATACGCAGTATTTT. Looking up the rest from reference TRBV19 and TRBJ2-3 gives the full variable domain: DGGITQSPKYLFRKEGQNVTLSCEQNLNHDAMYWYRQDPGQGLRLIYYSQIVNDFQKGDIAEGYSVSREKKESFPLTVTSAQKNPTAFYLCASSPQLTDTQYFGPGTRLTVL.

This chain joins TRBV5-4 and TRBJ1-2; D is unclear. CDR3 size: 13 residues. CDR1 is SGHNT, CDR2 YYREEE, per germline (reference sequence). V lost 4 bases, J lost 8 bases, and 15 bases lay in between. In DNA form, the CDR3 reads TGTGCCAGCAGCACACAAGGGCAAGGAGGCTACACCTTC. As protein: CASSTQGQGGYTF.

The rearrangement uses TRBV5-1 and TRBJ1-1; D perhaps matches TRBD1 (6 bases). Germline lookup yields CDR1 SGHRS and CDR2 YFSETQ. The CDR3 contains 15 residues. V gave up 4 bases and J gave up 1 base, with 14 bases separating them. CDR3 sequence reads: CASSIMTGGNTEAFF. In nucleotides, the CDR3 is TGCGCCAGCAGCATAATGACAGGTGGGAACACTGAAGCTTTCTTT.

This chain joins TRBV5-8 and TRBJ1-5; D is unresolved. V was shortened by 2 bases and J by 4 bases, with 4 bases between the two germline ends. Germline V gives CDR1 SGHTS, CDR2 YDEGEE. This CDR3 has 12 residues. This chain's CDR3 is CASSLRNQPQHF. DNA of the CDR3: TGTGCCAGCAGCTTAAGAAATCAGCCCCAGCATTTT.

This clone has a handful of counts. The rearrangement links TRBV7-2 to TRBJ2-2; D call uncertain. The CDR3 sequence is 11 residues long. Trimming left V 3 bases short and J 6 bases short, with 2 bases between. Germline V gene data show CDR1 as SGHTA and CDR2 as FQGNSA. CDR3 DNA: TGTGCCAGCAGCTTGTCCGGGGAGCTGTTTTTT. Translating gives CASSLSGELFF.

The CDR3 loop is CASSSGLGWGQEAFF. The CDR3 DNA is TGTGCCAGCAGCTCGGGCCTAGGGTGGGGACAAGAAGCTTTCTTT. The chain joins TRBV9 to TRBJ1-1; TRBD1 might be the D (6 bases). The germline gives CDR1 SGDLS, CDR2 YYNGEE. This CDR3 spans 15 amino acids. Between the trimmed V and J ends, which lost 4 bases and 8 bases, there was a span of 21 bases.

This clone was counted a few times. The chain has TRBV10-1 and TRBJ1-1, with D uncertain. The CDR3 is 13 amino acids. CDR1 is WNHNN and CDR2 is SYGVQD in the germline V gene (reference sequence). V lost 6 bases and J lost 0, with 8 bases in between. Here the CDR3 DNA reads TGCGCCAGCAGATATCAGTTGAACACTGAAGCTTTCTTT. Protein sequence: CASRYQLNTEAFF.

This clone appeared a single time. V and J are TRBV7-2 and TRBJ2-5, with 12 bases that match TRBD2. V lost 1 base, J lost 5 bases, and 2 bases stayed unmatched. CDR1 is SGHTA and CDR2 is FQGNSA in the germline V gene. The CDR3 is made up of 15 amino acids. CDR3 residues: CASSLGTSGKETQYF. In DNA form, the CDR3 reads TGTGCCAGCAGCTTAGGGACTAGCGGGAAGGAGACCCAGTACTTC. Full variable domain (outside the CDR3, taken from reference TRBV7-2 and TRBJ2-5): GAGVSQSPSNKVTEKGKDVELRCDPISGHTALYWYRQSLGQGLEFLIYFQGNSAPDKSGLPSDRFSAERTGGSVSTLTIQRTQQEDSAVYLCASSLGTSGKETQYFGPGTRLLVL.

This clone has a count of ten or more. V gene TRBV7-8 combines with J gene TRBJ2-1, with a weak D call TRBD1 (6 bases). CDR3 length: 17 residues. Germline V lookup: CDR1 SGHVS, CDR2 FQNEAQ. Between the trimmed V and J ends, which lost 7 bases and 0 bases, there was a span of 19 bases. CDR3 in amino acids: CASTPARGTSSYNEQFF. CDR3 sequence (DNA): TGTGCCAGCACCCCGGCGAGGGGGACGAGCTCCTACAATGAGCAGTTCTTC.

The V gene is TRBV5-1, the J gene TRBJ2-7; 9 bases align to TRBD2. In germline, CDR1 is SGHRS, CDR2 YFSETQ. J gave up 0 bases and V 4 bases, and 5 bases lay outside the gene matches. The CDR3 runs to 15 residues. This CDR3 reads CASSMTSGSSYEQYF. CDR3 bases: TGCGCCAGCAGCATGACTAGCGGCAGCTCCTACGAGCAGTACTTC.

This chain uses TRBV29-1 with TRBJ1-1; no reliable D call. This CDR3 is built from 9 residues. The germline V and J ends were trimmed by 3 bases and 14 bases, with 10 bases remaining between them. Germline V CDR1 and CDR2: SQVTM, ANQGSEA. This chain's CDR3 is CSVEPGRFF. In DNA, the CDR3 is TGCAGCGTTGAGCCTGGACGGTTCTTT.

CDR3 sequence reads: CASSLLQDTEAFF. The CDR3 bases are TGTGCCAGCAGTTTATTGCAGGACACTGAAGCTTTCTTT. The V call is TRBV28, the J call TRBJ1-1; D gene unclear. In germline, CDR1 is MDHEN, CDR2 SYDVKM. The CDR3 loop spans 13 amino acids. V shed 1 base and J shed 3 bases, with 6 bases lying between them.

This clone has just a few counts. The chain couples TRBV4-1 to TRBJ1-2; TRBD1 might be the D (6 bases). The germline gives CDR1 MGHRA, CDR2 YSYEKL. The CDR3 has 15 residues. Trimming took 3 bases from V and 4 from J, leaving 15 bases between them. DNA of the CDR3: TGCGCCAGCAGCCACGAGACAGGAGACCTCTATGGCTACACCTTC. Its translation is CASSHETGDLYGYTF.